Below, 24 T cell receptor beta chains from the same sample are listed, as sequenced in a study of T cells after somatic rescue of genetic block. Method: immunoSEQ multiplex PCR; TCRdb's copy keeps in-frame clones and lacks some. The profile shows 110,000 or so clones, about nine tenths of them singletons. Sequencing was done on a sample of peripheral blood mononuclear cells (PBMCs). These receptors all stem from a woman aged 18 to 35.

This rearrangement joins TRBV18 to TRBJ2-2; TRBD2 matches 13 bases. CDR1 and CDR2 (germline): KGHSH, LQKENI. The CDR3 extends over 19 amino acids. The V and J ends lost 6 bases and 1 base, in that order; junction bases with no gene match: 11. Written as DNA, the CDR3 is TGTGCCAGCTCCCGCTGGGGGACTAGCGGGGTGAAGAACACCGGGGAGCTGTTTTTT. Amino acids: CASSRWGTSGVKNTGELFF.

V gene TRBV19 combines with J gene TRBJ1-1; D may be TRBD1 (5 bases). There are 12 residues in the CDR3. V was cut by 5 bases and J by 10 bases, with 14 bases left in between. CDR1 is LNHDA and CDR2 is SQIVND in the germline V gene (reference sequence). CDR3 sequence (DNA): TGTGCCAGTAGTGCGGGGACTGATAGAGCTTTCTTT. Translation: CASSAGTDRAFF.

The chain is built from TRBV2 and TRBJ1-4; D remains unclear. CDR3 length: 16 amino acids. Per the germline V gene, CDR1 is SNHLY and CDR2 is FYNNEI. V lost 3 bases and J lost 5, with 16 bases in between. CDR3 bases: TGTGCCAGCAGTGAGTACGTGGGCGGAGGAAATGAAAAACTGTTTTTT. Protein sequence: CASSEYVGGGNEKLFF.

The DNA of the CDR3 is TGTGCCAGCAGCTTAGCTAGCGGGGCCTACAATGAGCAGTTCTTC. Its translation is CASSLASGAYNEQFF. The genes are TRBV11-3 and TRBJ2-1, with 9 bases that match TRBD2. The CDR3 sequence is 15 residues long. Germline assignment: CDR1 SGHNT and CDR2 YENEEA. V was pared by 1 base and J by 2 bases, with 0 bases of the junction left unmatched.

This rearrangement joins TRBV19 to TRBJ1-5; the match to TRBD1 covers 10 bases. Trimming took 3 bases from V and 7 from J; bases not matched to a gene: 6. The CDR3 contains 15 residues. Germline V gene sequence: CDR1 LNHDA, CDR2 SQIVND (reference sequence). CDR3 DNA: TGTGCCAGTAGTATCGTAGGACAGGGGGGACAGCCCCAGCATTTT. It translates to CASSIVGQGGQPQHF. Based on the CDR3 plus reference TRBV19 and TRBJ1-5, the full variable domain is DGGITQSPKYLFRKEGQNVTLSCEQNLNHDAMYWYRQDPGQGLRLIYYSQIVNDFQKGDIAEGYSVSREKKESFPLTVTSAQKNPTAFYLCASSIVGQGGQPQHFGDGTRLSIL.

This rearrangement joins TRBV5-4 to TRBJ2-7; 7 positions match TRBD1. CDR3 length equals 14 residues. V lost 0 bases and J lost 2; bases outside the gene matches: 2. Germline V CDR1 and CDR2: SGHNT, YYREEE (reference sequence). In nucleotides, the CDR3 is TGTGCCAGCAGCTTGGACGACAGGGCCTACGAGCAGTACTTC. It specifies CASSLDDRAYEQYF.

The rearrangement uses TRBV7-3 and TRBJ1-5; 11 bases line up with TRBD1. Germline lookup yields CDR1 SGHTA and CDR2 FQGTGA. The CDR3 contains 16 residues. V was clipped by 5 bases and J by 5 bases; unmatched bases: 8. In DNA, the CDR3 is TGTGCCAGCAGCCCGCATGTGGGACAGGGGGATCAGCCCCAGCATTTT. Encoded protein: CASSPHVGQGDQPQHF.

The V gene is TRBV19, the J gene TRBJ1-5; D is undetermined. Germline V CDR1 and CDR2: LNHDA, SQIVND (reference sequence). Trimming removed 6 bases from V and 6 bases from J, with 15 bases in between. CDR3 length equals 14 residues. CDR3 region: CASRELTVGQPQHF. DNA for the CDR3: TGTGCCAGTAGAGAATTGACGGTGGGTCAGCCCCAGCATTTT.

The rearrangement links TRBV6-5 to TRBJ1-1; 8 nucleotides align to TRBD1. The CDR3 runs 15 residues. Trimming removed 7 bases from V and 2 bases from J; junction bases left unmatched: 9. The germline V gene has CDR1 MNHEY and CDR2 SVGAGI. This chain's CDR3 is CASTSGGEDNTEAFF. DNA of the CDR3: TGTGCCAGCACGTCAGGGGGCGAGGATAACACTGAAGCTTTCTTT.

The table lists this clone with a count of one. DNA of the CDR3: TGTGCCAGCAGCCCATCGGGTGGGCGAACGCAGTATTTT. Translation: CASSPSGGRTQYF. The chain employs TRBV7-9 and TRBJ2-3; no clear D gene. Germline CDR1 is SEHNR and CDR2 is FQNEAQ (reference sequence). The CDR3 totals 13 residues. V was clipped by 5 bases and J by 9 bases, with 15 bases between them.

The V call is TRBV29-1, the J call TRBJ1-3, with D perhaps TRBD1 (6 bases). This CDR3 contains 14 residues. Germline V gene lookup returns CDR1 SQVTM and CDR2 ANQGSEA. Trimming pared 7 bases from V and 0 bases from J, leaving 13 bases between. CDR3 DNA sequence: TGCAGCGCCTCCCCGGACAGCTCTGGAAACACCATATATTTT. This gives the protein CSASPDSSGNTIYF.

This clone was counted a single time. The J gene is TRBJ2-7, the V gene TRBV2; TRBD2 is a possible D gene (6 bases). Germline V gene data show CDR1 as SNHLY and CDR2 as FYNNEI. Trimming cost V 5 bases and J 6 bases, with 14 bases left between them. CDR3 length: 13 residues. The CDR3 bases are TGTGCCAGCAGTCCTTCGATGGGGGGCGAGCAGTACTTC. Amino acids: CASSPSMGGEQYF.

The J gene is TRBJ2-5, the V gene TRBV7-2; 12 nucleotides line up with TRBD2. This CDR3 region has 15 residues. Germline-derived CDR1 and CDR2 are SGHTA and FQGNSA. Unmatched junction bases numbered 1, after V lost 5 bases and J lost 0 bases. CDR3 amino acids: CASSRLAGDQETQYF. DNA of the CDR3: TGTGCCAGCAGCCGACTAGCGGGGGACCAAGAGACCCAGTACTTC.

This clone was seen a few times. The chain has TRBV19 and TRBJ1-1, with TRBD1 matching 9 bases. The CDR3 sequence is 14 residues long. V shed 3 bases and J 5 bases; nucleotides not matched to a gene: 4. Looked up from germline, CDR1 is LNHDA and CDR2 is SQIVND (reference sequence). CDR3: CASSITGGLTEAFF. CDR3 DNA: TGTGCCAGTAGTATTACAGGGGGCTTAACTGAAGCTTTCTTT.

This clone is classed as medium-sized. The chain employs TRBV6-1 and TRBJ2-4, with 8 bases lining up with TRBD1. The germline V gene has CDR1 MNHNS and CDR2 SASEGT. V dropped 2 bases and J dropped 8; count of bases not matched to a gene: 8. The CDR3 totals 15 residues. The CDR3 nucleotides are TGTGCCAGCAGTGAACTCACGACAGGGGCGGACATTCAGTACTTC. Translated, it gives CASSELTTGADIQYF.

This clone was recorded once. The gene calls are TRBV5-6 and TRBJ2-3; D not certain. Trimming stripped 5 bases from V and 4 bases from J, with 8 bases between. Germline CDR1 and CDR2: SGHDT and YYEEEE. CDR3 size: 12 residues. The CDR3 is CASRSRADTQYF. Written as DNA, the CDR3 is TGTGCCAGCAGGTCCCGGGCAGATACGCAGTATTTT.

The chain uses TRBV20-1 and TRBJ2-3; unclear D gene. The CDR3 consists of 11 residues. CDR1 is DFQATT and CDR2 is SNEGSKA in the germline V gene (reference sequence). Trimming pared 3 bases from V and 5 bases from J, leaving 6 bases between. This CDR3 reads CSASPIDTQYF. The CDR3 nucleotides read TGCAGTGCTAGCCCCATAGATACGCAGTATTTT.

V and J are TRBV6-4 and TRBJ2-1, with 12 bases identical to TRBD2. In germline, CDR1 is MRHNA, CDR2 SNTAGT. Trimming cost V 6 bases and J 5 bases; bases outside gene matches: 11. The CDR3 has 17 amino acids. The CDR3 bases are TGTGCCAGCAGGAGTCCCCTAGCGGGGGGGCTTGACAATGAGCAGTTCTTC. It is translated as CASRSPLAGGLDNEQFF.

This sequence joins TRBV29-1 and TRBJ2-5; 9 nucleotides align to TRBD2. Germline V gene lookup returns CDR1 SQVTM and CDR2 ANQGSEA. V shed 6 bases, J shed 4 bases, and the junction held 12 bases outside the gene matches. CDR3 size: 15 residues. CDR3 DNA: TGCAGCGTCGTAAAGCGGGGGGCAGGAGGAGAGACCCAGTACTTC. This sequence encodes CSVVKRGAGGETQYF.

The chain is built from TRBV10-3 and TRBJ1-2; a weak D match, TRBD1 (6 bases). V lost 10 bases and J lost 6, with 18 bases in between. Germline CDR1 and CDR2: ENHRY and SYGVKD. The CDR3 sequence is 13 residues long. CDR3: CATPGAGEHGYTF. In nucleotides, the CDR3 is TGTGCCACCCCCGGGGCAGGGGAACATGGCTACACCTTC.

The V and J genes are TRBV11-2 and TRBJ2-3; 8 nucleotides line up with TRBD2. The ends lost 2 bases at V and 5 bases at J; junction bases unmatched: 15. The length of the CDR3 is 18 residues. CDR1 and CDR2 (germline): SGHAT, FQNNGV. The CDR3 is CASSLKRQPGGGQDTQYF. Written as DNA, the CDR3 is TGTGCCAGCAGCTTAAAGAGACAACCGGGGGGGGGCCAAGATACGCAGTATTTT.

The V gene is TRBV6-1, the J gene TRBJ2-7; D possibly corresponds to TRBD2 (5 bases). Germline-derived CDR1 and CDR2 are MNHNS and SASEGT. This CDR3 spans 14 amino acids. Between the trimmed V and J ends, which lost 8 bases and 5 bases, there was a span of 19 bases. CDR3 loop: CASELRGLGDEQYF. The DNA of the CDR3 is TGTGCCAGCGAGCTCCGGGGTCTCGGGGACGAGCAGTACTTC.

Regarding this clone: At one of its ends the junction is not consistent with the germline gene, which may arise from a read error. The CDR3 loop reads CASSSSGFKNF. The DNA for the CDR3 is TGTGCCAGCAGTTCTTCAGGGTTTAAAAACTTT. This chain uses TRBV6-5 with TRBJ1-6; a possible D gene is TRBD1 (5 bases). Germline loops: CDR1 MNHEY, CDR2 SVGAGI. The CDR3 runs 11 residues.

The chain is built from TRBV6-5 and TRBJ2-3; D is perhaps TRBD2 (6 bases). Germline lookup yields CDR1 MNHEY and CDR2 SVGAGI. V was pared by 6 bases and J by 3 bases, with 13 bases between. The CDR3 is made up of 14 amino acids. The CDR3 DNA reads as TGTGCCAGCAGCCCGGGGGAAGCTACAGATACGCAGTATTTT. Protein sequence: CASSPGEATDTQYF.